This T cell receptor beta chain was profiled in a study of spatial heterogeneity in lung cancer. In TCRdb, the 5' RACE reads were re-called with MiXCR into one record per CDR3 protein. The table shows under 8,000 distinct CDR3 sequences, with about 3.7% occurring only once. Germline lookup yields CDR1 LNHNV and CDR2 YYDKDF (reference sequence). CDR3 length: 16 residues. Trimming took 1 base from V and 0 from J, leaving 10 bases between them. By sample fraction, this clonotype is medium-sized (0.01 to 0.1%). For a library built for alpha chains, this beta chain is a stray read; little rests on its size. Specified time point: sample taken at primary tumor resection. Sequencing was performed on whole RNA extracted from tumor and nontumor lung tissue, or from frozen PBMC, and the material was left unsorted.

The rearrangement links TRBV15 to TRBJ2-1; a possible D gene is TRBD2 (7 bases). The specimen comprised normal lung tissue next to the tumor, sampled at surgery. The receptor comes from a female donor with early-stage non-small cell lung cancer. CDR3 coding DNA: TGTGCCACCAGCAGAGTGGCGGGGGCCTCCTACAATGAGCAGTTCTTC. Its translation: CATSRVAGASYNEQFF.